The count of the clone carrying this TCR beta chain is one. This sample is part of a study of blood T cell repertoires in COVID-19. Background on the study: The study drew acute and convalescent COVID-19 samples from the United States, Italy and Spain.

Under the authors' procedure: Scientists estimated how many nucleated cells there were by amplifying reference gene primers. The method was immunoSEQ multiplex PCR; TCRdb's version includes in-frame clones alone and lacks a portion of them. V and J calls and clone size come straight from that table; D and trimming were deduced from the DNA. The profile shows about 140,000 clones, roughly four fifths of them singletons. CDR1 and CDR2 (germline): SQVTM, ANQGSEA. V lost 6 bases and J lost 5, with 13 bases in between. The CDR3 is 13 amino acids. V and J are TRBV29-1 and TRBJ2-2; a possible D gene is TRBD2 (5 bases). The receptor was derived from a woman over 75 with active or convalescent COVID-19. The material sequenced was peripheral blood. CDR3 bases: TGCAGCGTCATCGAGGGTCGGACCGGGGAGCTGTTTTTT. Translated, it gives CSVIEGRTGELFF.